Sequencing of this TCR beta chain was carried out in a study of OX40 agonist ivuxolimab in advanced cancers. For the study in its entirety: Ivuxolimab was a fully human IgG2 agonistic monoclonal antibody targeting the costimulatory receptor OX40 (CD134). Intravenous ivuxolimab was administered to patients every 2 weeks at six dose levels: 0.01, 0.1, 0.3, 1.5, 3 and 10 mg/kg. Among the 50 to 55 dose-escalation patients, around 19 had hepatocellular carcinoma, approximately 15 melanoma, 9 renal cell carcinoma and 9 head and neck cancer. In the dose-escalation cohort, around four fifths of patients were male, and the mean age was approximately 60 years, with a range of roughly 23 to 85. Patients were allowed to have had prior anti-PD-1, anti-PD-L1 or anti-CTLA-4 therapy, and approximately 41% of the dose-escalation patients had previously received checkpoint inhibitors. Three dose-escalation patients achieved partial responses, one with hepatocellular carcinoma and two with cutaneous melanoma. The purpose of peripheral TCRbeta sequencing was to test whether ivuxolimab changed TCR sequence diversity and led to clonal T-cell expansion. The paper reports the monotherapy dose-escalation portion (N of about 50 patients) of the phase I ivuxolimab trial. What the study reported, not specific to this receptor: Low levels of normalized T-cell clonal expansion were also shown by some nonresponding patients. The antigen specificity of the peripheral T cells that underwent clonal expansion was not determined. In the 0.1-3.0 mg/kg groups, partial responders were among the patients with the lowest normalized peripheral clonal expansion, particularly in CD8+ T cells. After ivuxolimab, CD8+ T cells had more expanded clones than CD4+ T cells on average. At doses from 0.1 to 3.0 mg/kg, clonal expansion was seen in both CD4+ and CD8+ blood T cells between baseline and week 6.

The trial excluded patients who had a history of autoimmune disease or were on systemic immunosuppression. In every dose cohort, peripheral blood was drawn for TCR sequencing at baseline, cycle 4 day 1, and cycle 7 day 1. The samples were taken from a phase I, first-in-human, multicenter, open-label dose-escalation trial of ivuxolimab. Adults with locally advanced or metastatic melanoma, renal cell carcinoma, hepatocellular carcinoma or head and neck squamous cell carcinoma were enrolled in the trial. CD4+ and CD8+ T cells were sorted separately from peripheral blood before TCR sequencing. To sequence the TCRbeta CDR3 region, genomic DNA was isolated from the sorted cells. The immunoSEQ Assay was used to sequence the TCRbeta CDR3 regions. TCRdb holds this immuneACCESS table with in-frame rearrangements only. Some clones are missing; in checked studies, unresolved V genes explain under half, and the rest has no known cause. This sample gives 30,000 or so clones in total; around 90% of them show up just once. Over 7.5% of the sample belongs to the ten largest clones.

Concerning this clone itself: Its antigen is unknown. Base qualities are not at hand, and no much larger clone is one base apart.

The source of this sequence is an adult with an advanced solid tumor such as melanoma, head and neck, liver or kidney cancer. Sequenced material: CD4+ or CD8+ T cells sorted from blood, taken in a trial of the OX40 agonist ivuxolimab.

The DNA reads TGCAGCGCCCCCGACCGTTTGAACACTGAAGCTTTCTTT. This encodes CSAPDRLNTEAFF. The sequence is built from TRBV29-1 and TRBJ1-1; the D segment cannot be called with confidence. V is pared back by 7 bases and J by 0 bases, with 12 bases lying between the germline termini. From cysteine to phenylalanine, the CDR3 is 13 amino acids long. Left in the record is the CDR3 DNA by itself, 39 bases read in frame from the first base. As encoded in the germline V gene, CDR1 is SQVTM while CDR2 is ANQGSEA.